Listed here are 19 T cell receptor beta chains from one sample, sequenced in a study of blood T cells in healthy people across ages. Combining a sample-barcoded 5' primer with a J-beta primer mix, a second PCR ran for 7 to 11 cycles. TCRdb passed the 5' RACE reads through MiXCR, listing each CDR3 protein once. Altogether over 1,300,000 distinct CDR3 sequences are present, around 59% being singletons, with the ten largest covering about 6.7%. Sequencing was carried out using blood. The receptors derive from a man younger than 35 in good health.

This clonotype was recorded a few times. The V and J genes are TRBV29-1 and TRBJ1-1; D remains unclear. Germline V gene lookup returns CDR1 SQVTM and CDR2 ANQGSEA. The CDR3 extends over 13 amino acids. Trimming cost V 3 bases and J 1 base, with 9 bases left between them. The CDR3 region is CSVDGQTNTEAFF. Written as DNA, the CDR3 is TGCAGCGTTGATGGCCAGACGAACACTGAAGCTTTCTTT.

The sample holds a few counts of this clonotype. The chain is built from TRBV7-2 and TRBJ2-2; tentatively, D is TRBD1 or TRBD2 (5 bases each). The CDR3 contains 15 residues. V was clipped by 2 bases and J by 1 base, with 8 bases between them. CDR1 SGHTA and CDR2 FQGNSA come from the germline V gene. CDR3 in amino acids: CASSLFGGNTGELFF. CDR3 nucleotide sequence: TGTGCCAGCAGCTTATTTGGGGGGAACACCGGGGAGCTGTTTTTT.

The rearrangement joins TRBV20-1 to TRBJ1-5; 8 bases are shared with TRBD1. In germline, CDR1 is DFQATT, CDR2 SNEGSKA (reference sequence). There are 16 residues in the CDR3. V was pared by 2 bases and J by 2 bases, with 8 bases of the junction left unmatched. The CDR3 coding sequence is TGCAGTGCTAGATGGACAGGGACTACGGGCAATCAGCCCCAGCATTTT. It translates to CSARWTGTTGNQPQHF.

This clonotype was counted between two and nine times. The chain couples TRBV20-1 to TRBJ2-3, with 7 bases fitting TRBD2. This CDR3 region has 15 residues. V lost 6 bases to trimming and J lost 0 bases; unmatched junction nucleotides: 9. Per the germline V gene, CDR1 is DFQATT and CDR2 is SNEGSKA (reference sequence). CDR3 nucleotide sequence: TGCAGTGCCCTAAATGGGCGGGAGAGCACAGATACGCAGTATTTT. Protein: CSALNGRESTDTQYF.

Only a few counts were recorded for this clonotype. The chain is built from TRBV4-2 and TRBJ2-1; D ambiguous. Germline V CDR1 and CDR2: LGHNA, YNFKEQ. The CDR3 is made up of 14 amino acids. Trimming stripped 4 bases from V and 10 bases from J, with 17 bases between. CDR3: CASSLIGAVNEQFF. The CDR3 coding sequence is TGTGCCAGCAGCCTAATCGGAGCCGTCAACGAGCAGTTCTTC.

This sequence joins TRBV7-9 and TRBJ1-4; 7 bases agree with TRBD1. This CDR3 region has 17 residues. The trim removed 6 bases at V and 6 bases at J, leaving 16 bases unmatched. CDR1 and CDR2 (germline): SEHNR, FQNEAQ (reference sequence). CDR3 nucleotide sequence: TGTGCCAGCAGTCCAAAGACAGGGCGAAGGTTTGATGAAAAACTGTTTTTT. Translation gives CASSPKTGRRFDEKLFF.

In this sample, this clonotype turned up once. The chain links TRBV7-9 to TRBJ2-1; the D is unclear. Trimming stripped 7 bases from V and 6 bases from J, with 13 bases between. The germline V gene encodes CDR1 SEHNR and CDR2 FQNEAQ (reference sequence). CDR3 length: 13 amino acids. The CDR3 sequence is CASTRTGPNEQFF. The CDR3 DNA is TGTGCCAGCACCCGCACCGGGCCCAATGAGCAGTTCTTC.

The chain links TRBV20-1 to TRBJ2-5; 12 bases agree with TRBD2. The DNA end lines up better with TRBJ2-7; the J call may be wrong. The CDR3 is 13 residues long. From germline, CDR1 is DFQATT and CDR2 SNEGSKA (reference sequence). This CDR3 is CSAASGRASEQYF. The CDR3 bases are TGCAGTGCTGCTAGCGGGAGGGCTAGCGAGCAGTACTTC.

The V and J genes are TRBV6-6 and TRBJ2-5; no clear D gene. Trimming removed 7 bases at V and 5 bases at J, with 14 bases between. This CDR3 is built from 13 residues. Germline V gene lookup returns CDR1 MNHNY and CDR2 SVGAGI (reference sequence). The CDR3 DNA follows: TGTGCCAGCAATCGGGCCTTTGGGGAGACCCAGTACTTC. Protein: CASNRAFGETQYF.

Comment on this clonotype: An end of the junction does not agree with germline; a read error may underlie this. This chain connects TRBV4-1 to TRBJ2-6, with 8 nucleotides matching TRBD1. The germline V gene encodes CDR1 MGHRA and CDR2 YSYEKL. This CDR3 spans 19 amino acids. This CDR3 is CASSRDRGDLTSGANVLTF. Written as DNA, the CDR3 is TGCGCCAGCAGCCGAGACAGGGGAGACCTTACCTCTGGGGCCAATGTCCTGACTTTC.

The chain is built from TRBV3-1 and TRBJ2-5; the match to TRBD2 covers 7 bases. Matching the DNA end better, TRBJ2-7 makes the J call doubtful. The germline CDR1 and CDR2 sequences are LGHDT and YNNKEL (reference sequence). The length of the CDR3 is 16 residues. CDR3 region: CASSQVVGDYSYEQYF. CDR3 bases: TGTGCCAGCAGCCAAGTGGTAGGGGACTACTCCTACGAGCAGTACTTC.

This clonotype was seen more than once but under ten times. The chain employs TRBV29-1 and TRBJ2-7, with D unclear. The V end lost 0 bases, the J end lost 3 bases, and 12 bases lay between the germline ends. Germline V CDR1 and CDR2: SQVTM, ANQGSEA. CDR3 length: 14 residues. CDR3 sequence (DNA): TGCAGCGTTGAAGATCCCGCAGAAAGCTACGAGCAGTACTTC. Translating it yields CSVEDPAESYEQYF.

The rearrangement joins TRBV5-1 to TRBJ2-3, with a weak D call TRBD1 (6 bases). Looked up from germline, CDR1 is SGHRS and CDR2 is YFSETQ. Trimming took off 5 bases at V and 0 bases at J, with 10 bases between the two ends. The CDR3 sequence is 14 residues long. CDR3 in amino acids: CASRPRGSTDTQYF. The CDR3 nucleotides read TGCGCCAGCAGGCCGAGGGGGAGCACAGATACGCAGTATTTT.

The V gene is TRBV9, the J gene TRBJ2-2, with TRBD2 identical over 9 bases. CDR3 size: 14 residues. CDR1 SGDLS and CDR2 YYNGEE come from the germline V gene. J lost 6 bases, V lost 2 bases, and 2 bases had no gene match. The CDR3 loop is CASSVVAGAGELFF. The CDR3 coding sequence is TGTGCCAGCAGCGTGGTAGCGGGAGCCGGGGAGCTGTTTTTT.

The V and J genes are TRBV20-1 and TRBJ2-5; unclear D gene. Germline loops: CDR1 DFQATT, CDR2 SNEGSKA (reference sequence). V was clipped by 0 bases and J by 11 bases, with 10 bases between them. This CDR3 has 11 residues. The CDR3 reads CSARDLRTQYF. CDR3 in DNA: TGCAGTGCTAGAGATCTACGCACACAGTACTTC.

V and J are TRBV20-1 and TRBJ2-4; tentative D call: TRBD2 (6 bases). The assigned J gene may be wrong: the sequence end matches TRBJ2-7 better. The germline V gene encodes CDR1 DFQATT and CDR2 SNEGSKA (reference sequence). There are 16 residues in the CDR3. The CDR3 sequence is CSPLGSPAGSKYEQYF. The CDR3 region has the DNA TGCAGTCCCCTCGGGTCGCCCGCGGGGAGTAAGTACGAGCAGTACTTC.

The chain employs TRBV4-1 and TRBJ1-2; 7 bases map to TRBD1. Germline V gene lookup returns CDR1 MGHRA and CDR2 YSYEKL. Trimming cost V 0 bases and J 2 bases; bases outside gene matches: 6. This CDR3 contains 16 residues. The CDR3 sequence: CASSQESGGYNYGYTF. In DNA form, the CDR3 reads TGCGCCAGCAGCCAAGAGTCAGGGGGGTACAACTATGGCTACACCTTC.

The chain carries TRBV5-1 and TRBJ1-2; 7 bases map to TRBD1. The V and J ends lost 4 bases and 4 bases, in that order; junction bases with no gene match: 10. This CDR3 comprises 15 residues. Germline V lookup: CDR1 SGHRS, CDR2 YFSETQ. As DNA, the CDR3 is TGCGCCAGCAGCCCTAGGGACAGCGTTTTCTATGGCTACACCTTC. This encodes CASSPRDSVFYGYTF. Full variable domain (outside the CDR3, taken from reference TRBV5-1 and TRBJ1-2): KAGVTQTPRYLIKTRGQQVTLSCSPISGHRSVSWYQQTPGQGLQFLFEYFSETQRNKGNFPGRFSGRQFSNSRSEMNVSTLELGDSALYLCASSPRDSVFYGYTFGSGTRLTVV.

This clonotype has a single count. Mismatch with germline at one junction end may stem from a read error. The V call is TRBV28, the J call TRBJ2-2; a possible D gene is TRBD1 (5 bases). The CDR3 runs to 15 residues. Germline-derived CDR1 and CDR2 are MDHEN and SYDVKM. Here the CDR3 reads CASTLTTELAGELFF. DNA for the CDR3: TGTGCCAGCACTTTAACGACAGAGCTGGCCGGGGAGCTGTTTTTT. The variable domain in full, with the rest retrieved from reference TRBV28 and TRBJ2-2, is DVKVTQSSRYLVKRTGEKVFLECVQDMDHENMFWYRQDPGLGLRLIYFSYDVKMKEKGDIPEGYSVSREKKERFSLILESASTNQTSMYLCASTLTTELAGELFFGEGSRLTVL.